These T cell receptor beta chains were read from a single sample in a study of T cell clusters in autoimmune cytopenias. TCRdb reprocessed the multiplex PCR reads and stores each CDR3 protein as one record, lacking DNA. The sample table sets out 790 or so distinct CDR3 sequences. The sample was also linked to a second study, of T cell repertoires in aging, cancer and after chemotherapy.

Sequenced material: peripheral blood. These receptors all come from a human donor in good health. CDR3s include the opening cysteine and the closing phenylalanine or tryptophan. Fields, in order: V gene, clone size, J gene, CDR3 protein. Clone sizes are given selectively: once, few, many, or a class where the clone is expanded.

V: TRBV5-5; size: large; J: TRBJ2-2; CDR3: CASSLSAGTATGELFF
V: TRBV20-1; size: medium-sized; J: TRBJ1-6; CDR3: CSATGQGFFNSPLHF
V: TRBV20-1; size: medium-sized; J: TRBJ2-1; CDR3: CSAPVALAAYNEQFF
V: TRBV20-1; size: medium-sized; J: TRBJ1-2; CDR3: CSARESRQGPYYGYTF
V: TRBV19; size: medium-sized; J: TRBJ2-7; CDR3: CASSIEASGAYEQYF
V: TRBV6-1; size: medium-sized; J: TRBJ1-5; CDR3: CASSSEGVGNQPQHF
V: TRBV19; size: large; J: TRBJ1-4; CDR3: CASHSARGFGNEKLFF
V: TRBV11-2; size: medium-sized; J: TRBJ2-7; CDR3: CASSAVHSSYEQYF
V: TRBV6-2/TRBV6-3; size: large; J: TRBJ2-7; CDR3: CASSSYSGMGAYEQYF
V: TRBV6-5; size: -; J: TRBJ2-7; CDR3: CASSRPGPYEQYF
V: TRBV18; size: large; J: TRBJ2-2; CDR3: CASSQDQGQDTGELFF
V: TRBV7-2; size: -; J: TRBJ2-3; CDR3: CASSPGTSGITDTQYF
V: TRBV7-9; size: medium-sized; J: TRBJ2-3; CDR3: CASSLAVTTDTQYF
V: TRBV7-3; size: -; J: TRBJ2-1; CDR3: CASSLMSGYHEQFF
V: TRBV6-2/TRBV6-3; size: large; J: TRBJ2-7; CDR3: CASSYPRSSYEQYF
V: TRBV20-1; size: medium-sized; J: TRBJ1-1; CDR3: CSAGGQGAGGTEAFF
V: TRBV30; size: large; J: TRBJ2-4; CDR3: CAWSPHRGVVGNIQYF
V: TRBV6-1; size: large; J: TRBJ2-7; CDR3: CASRQQGVVEQYF
V: TRBV5-6; size: -; J: TRBJ2-7; CDR3: CASSFYICSGGQGLSEQYF
V: TRBV7-9; size: medium-sized; J: TRBJ1-4; CDR3: CASSPLSDEKLFF
V: TRBV19; size: large; J: TRBJ2-1; CDR3: CASSLTSGDYNEQFF
V: TRBV19; size: medium-sized; J: TRBJ1-1; CDR3: CASSSRGVVVRNTEAFF
V: TRBV4-3; size: -; J: TRBJ2-1; CDR3: CASSQRRGPPYEQFF
V: TRBV7-9; size: medium-sized; J: TRBJ2-1; CDR3: CASIIFEKGHEQFF